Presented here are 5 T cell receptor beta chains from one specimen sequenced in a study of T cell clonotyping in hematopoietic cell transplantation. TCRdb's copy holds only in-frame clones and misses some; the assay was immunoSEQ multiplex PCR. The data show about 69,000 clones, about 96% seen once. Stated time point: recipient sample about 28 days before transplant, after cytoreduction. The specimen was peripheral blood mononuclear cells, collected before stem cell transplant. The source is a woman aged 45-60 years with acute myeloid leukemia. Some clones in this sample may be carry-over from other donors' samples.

The CDR3 sequence: CASTGDSGNTIYF. In nucleotides, the CDR3 is TGTGCCAGCACCGGGGACTCTGGAAACACCATATATTTT. The chain links TRBV11-3 to TRBJ1-3; D gene unclear. V was cut by 7 bases and J by 0 bases, with 7 bases left in between. This CDR3 contains 13 residues. The germline gives CDR1 SGHNT, CDR2 YENEEA.

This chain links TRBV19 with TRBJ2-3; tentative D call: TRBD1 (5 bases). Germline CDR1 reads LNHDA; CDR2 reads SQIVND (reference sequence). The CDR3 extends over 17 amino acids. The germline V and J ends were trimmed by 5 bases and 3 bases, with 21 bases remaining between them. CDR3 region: CASSLVSQGRHTDTQYF. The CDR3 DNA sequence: TGTGCCAGTAGTCTGGTGTCTCAGGGAAGGCATACAGATACGCAGTATTTT.

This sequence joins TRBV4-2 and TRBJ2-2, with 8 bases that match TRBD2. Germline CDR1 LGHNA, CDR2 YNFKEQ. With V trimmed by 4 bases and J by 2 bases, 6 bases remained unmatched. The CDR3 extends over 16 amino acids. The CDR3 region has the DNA TGTGCCAGCAGCCTCGGGGGGGCCCGAAACACCGGGGAGCTGTTTTTT. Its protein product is CASSLGGARNTGELFF.

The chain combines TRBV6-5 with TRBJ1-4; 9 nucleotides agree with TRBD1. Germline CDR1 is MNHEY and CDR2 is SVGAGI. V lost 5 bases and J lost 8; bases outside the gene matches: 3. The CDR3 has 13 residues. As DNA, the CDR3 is TGTGCCAGCAGTAGACAGGGGGAAGAAAAACTGTTTTTT. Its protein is CASSRQGEEKLFF.

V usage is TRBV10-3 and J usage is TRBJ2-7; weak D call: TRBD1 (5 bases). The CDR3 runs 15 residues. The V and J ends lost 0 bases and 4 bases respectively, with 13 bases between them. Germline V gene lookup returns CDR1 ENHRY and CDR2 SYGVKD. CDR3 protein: CAISESIGAPYEQYF. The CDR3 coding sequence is TGTGCCATCAGTGAGTCAATAGGGGCCCCATACGAGCAGTACTTC.